The TCR beta chain under discussion was sequenced for a study of blood T cell repertoires in COVID-19. Across the whole study: The study drew acute and convalescent COVID-19 samples from the United States, Italy and Spain. PBMCs, B-cell-depleted T cells, or T cells were the source of the cDNA or gDNA that made up the material.

With 2 bases clipped from V and 8 bases from J, the junction kept 7 bases outside the gene matches. The CDR3 consists of 14 residues. The germline V gene has CDR1 MNHEY and CDR2 SVGAGI. Methods used by the authors: How many nucleated cells were present was estimated from reference gene primer amplification. Measured with immunoSEQ multiplex PCR; TCRdb has only the in-frame clones, and not every one. V, J and clone size are those of that table, while D and trimming were read from the DNA. The sample lists over 50,000 clones; around 84% were seen once. The rearrangement uses TRBV6-5 and TRBJ1-2; 8 bases are a match to TRBD1. Sequences were obtained from peripheral blood. The TCR originated in a man between 65 and 80 years old with active COVID-19. The CDR3 DNA reads as TGTGCCAGCAGTTACGGGGGACAGGCCGTGGGCTACACCTTC. This sequence encodes CASSYGGQAVGYTF.